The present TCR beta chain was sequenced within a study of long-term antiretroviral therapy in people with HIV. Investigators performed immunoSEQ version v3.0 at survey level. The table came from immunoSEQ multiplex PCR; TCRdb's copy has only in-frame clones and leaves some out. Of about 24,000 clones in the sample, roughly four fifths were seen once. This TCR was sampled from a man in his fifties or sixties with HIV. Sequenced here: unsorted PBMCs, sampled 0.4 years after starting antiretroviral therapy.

CDR3 in DNA: TGTGCCAGCAGCTTACAAGGGACCTTTTACAATGAGCAGTTCTTC. Translated: CASSLQGTFYNEQFF. The chain joins TRBV7-3 to TRBJ2-1; D may be TRBD1 or TRBD2 (5 bases each). CDR1 and CDR2 (germline): SGHTA, FQGTGA. The CDR3 has 15 amino acids. Trimming took 2 bases from V and 4 from J, leaving 12 bases between them.